This T cell receptor (beta chain) was recovered during a study of T-cell reconstitution after alpha-beta-depleted transplantation in children. Unique molecular identifiers were incorporated during preparation of the TCRbeta library. TCRdb fed the PCR reads into MiXCR, producing one record per CDR3 protein. Of hundreds of thousands of distinct CDR3 sequences in the sample, roughly 17% were seen once. This clonotype showed up just once. Germline V lookup: CDR1 SGHTA, CDR2 FQGNSA. Deletions cut 6 bases from V and 4 bases from J, with 10 bases between. The CDR3 is made up of 12 amino acids. The rearrangement links TRBV7-2 to TRBJ2-7; the D is unclear. The clonotype was recovered from a human donor who donated a stem cell graft to a child with acute myeloid leukemia. Sequenced here: PBMCs from the stem cell graft donor, sampled from the stem cell graft. The CDR3, as DNA: TGTGCCAGCAGTTTTACAGTTTACGAGCAGTACTTC. Translated, it gives CASSFTVYEQYF.